This T cell receptor (beta chain) was captured in a study of T-cell memory formation after mild COVID-19. Overall study context: TCR clusters were largely donor specific. Study results and caveats: SARS-CoV-2 specificity was not confirmed for second-wave clones peaking on day 37. A second wave expanding day 15 to 37 was CD4+-biased; contracting clones were balanced.

The germline V gene encodes CDR1 KGHDR and CDR2 SFDVKD. V lost 6 bases and J 10 bases, leaving 9 bases between the germline ends. The CDR3 is 11 amino acids. The TCR alpha and TCR beta cDNA libraries, bearing sample barcodes and UMIs, were generated by 5'RACE using constant-segment primers. TCRdb passed the 5' RACE reads through MiXCR, listing each CDR3 protein once. The sample lists approximately 410,000 distinct CDR3 sequences; 20% to 25% were seen once. This clonotype has more than one count but fewer than ten. Its antigen is still unknown. This sequence joins TRBV24-1 and TRBJ2-1, with D unclear. This TCR was recovered from an adult woman who had mild COVID-19 (a few samples of this study predate the infection). Cell type and time point are not known. The material sequenced was PBMCs or a T cell subset sorted from them (not recorded which). DNA for the CDR3: TGTGCCACCAGTACCAGAAGAGAGCAGTTCTTC. Amino acids: CATSTRREQFF.